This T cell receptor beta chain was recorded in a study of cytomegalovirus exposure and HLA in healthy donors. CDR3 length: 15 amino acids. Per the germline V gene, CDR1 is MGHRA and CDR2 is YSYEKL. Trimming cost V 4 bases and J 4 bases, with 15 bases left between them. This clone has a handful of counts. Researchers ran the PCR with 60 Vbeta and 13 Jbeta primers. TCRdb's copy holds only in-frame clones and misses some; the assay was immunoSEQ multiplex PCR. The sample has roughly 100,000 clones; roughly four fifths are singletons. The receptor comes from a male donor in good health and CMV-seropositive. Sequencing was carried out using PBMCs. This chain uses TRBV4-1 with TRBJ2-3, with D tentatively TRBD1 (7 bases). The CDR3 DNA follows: TGCGCCAGCAGCCGAGGCGACAGGGAGGCAGATACGCAGTATTTT. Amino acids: CASSRGDREADTQYF.